This T cell receptor beta chain is drawn from a study of cytomegalovirus exposure and HLA in healthy donors. Study-level information: About four fifths of roughly 430 genotyped donors fell in the Caucasian-associated ancestry cluster. The study, taken as a whole, reports: Researchers reported in a later analysis that common viral pathogens appeared linked to several top clusters. A few CMV-associated chains proved CMV antigen-specific in vitro.

Per the germline V gene, CDR1 is SGHAT and CDR2 is FQNNGV. The length of the CDR3 is 13 residues. Unmatched junction bases numbered 4, after V lost 1 base and J lost 8 bases. Comment on this clone: Its antigen is as yet unknown.

The PCR contained 60 Vbeta and 13 Jbeta primers. TCRdb's table, derived via immunoSEQ multiplex PCR, lists solely in-frame clones and lacks some. Seen here are 200,000 to 250,000 clones, 75% to 90% observed once, and the top ten hold less than 1.2%. The genes are TRBV11-2 and TRBJ1-1; 7 positions match TRBD1. The TCR was taken from a young woman in good health and CMV-seronegative. The sequenced sample consisted of PBMCs. The CDR3 sequence is CASSLAGTEEAFF. The CDR3 DNA is TGTGCCAGCAGCTTAGCCGGGACAGAGGAAGCTTTCTTT.